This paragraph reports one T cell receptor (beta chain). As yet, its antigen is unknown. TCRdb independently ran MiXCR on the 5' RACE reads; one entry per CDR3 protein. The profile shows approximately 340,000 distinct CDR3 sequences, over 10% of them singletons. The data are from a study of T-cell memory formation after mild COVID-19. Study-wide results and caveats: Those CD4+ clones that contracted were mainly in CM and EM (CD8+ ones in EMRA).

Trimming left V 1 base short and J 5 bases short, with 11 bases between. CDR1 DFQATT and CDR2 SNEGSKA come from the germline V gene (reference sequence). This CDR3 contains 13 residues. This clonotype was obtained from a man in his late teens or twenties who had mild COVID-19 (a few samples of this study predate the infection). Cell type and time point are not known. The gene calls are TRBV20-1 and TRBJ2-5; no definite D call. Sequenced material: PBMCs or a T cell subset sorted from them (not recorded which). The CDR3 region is CSARVPVYETQYF. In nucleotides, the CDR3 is TGCAGTGCTAGAGTGCCGGTATACGAGACCCAGTACTTC.